This T cell receptor beta chain originates from a study of T cells in Graves' hyperthyroidism and ophthalmopathy. Overall study context: Peripheral blood was taken when the disease was first diagnosed, before any treatment began.

The study left out patients who had uncontrolled infection, other autoimmune disease, pregnancy or lactation. Based on clinical symptoms, serum thyroxine and TRAb, thyroid ultrasound and orbital computed tomography, diagnoses were reached. TCR beta CDR3 sequences were amplified from RNA transcripts. HTBI primers were employed in a first-round RT-PCR of the TCR CDR3. From the multiplex PCR reads, TCRdb called clonotypes with MiXCR, one entry per CDR3 protein. Of roughly 240,000 distinct CDR3 sequences in the sample, about 25% were seen once. Germline V gene lookup returns CDR1 KGHSH and CDR2 LQKENI. The V and J ends lost 2 bases and 1 base respectively, with 11 bases between them. The CDR3 extends over 15 amino acids. On this clonotype itself: Its target is not known.

Study-wide results and limits: Most thyroid clonotypes expanded above 0.001 appeared in blood too.

This chain connects TRBV18 to TRBJ1-1, with D perhaps matching TRBD1 (6 bases). The sequencing sample was made of blood. The TCR originated in a woman in her forties with Graves' ophthalmopathy. The CDR3 is CASSPSLQGNTEAFF. CDR3 bases: TGTGCCAGCTCACCATCATTACAGGGGAACACTGAAGCTTTCTTT.